This T cell receptor (beta chain) was captured by sequencing in a study of T-cell reconstitution after alpha-beta-depleted transplantation in children. The germline gives CDR1 SNHLY, CDR2 FYNNEI. Trimming removed 3 bases from V and 1 base from J, with 7 bases in between. CDR3 length equals 14 residues. A TCRbeta library incorporating unique molecular identifiers was prepared. MiXCR, run by TCRdb on the PCR reads, gives a single entry per CDR3 protein. The data contain roughly 200,000 distinct CDR3 sequences, about 6.4% of them singletons. This clonotype was counted a few times. The origin of this receptor is a human donor who donated a stem cell graft to a child with Wiskott-Aldrich syndrome. The source was PBMCs from the stem cell graft donor, collected from the stem cell graft. This chain uses TRBV2 with TRBJ1-5, with no clear D. CDR3 sequence reads: CASSDSGSNQPQHF. CDR3 DNA: TGTGCCAGCAGTGATTCTGGGAGCAATCAGCCCCAGCATTTT.